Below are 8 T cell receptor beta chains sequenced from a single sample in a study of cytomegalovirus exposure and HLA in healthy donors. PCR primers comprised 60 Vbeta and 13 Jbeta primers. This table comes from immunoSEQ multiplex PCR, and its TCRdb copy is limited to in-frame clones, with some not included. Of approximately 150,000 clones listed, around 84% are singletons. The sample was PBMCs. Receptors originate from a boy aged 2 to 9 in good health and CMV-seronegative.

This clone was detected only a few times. Here the CDR3 DNA reads TGTGCCATCAGGGGTCGGGACAGGGAAGGAGATGGCTACACCTTC. It yields the protein CAIRGRDREGDGYTF. This chain uses TRBV10-3 with TRBJ1-2; 9 nucleotides line up with TRBD1. In germline, CDR1 is ENHRY, CDR2 SYGVKD. The V and J ends lost 6 bases and 6 bases, in that order; junction bases with no gene match: 11. The CDR3 is 15 amino acids.

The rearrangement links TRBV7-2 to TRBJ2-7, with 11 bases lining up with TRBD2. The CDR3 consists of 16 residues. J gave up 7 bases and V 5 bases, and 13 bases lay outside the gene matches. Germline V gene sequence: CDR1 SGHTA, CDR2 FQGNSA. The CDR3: CASSLGLADYFREQYF. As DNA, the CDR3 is TGTGCCAGCAGCCTGGGACTAGCGGATTACTTTCGGGAGCAGTACTTC.

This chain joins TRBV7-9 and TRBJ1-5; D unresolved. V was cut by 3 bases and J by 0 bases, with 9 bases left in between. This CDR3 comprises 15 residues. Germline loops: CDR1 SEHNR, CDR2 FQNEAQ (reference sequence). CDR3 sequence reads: CASSFAGSSNQPQHF. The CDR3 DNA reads TGTGCCAGCAGCTTTGCGGGGAGTAGCAATCAGCCCCAGCATTTT. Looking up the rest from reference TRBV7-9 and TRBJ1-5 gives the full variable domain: DTGVSQNPRHKITKRGQNVTFRCDPISEHNRLYWYRQTLGQGPEFLTYFQNEAQLEKSRLLSDRFSAERPKGSFSTLEIQRTEQGDSAMYLCASSFAGSSNQPQHFGDGTRLSIL.

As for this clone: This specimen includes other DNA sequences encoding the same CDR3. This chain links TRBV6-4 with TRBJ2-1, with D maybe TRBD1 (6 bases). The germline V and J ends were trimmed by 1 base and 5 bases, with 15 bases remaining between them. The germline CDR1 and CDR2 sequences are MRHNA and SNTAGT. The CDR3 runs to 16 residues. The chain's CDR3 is CASSDWVGAGHNEQFF. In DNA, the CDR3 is TGTGCCAGCAGTGACTGGGTGGGGGCTGGCCACAATGAGCAGTTCTTC.

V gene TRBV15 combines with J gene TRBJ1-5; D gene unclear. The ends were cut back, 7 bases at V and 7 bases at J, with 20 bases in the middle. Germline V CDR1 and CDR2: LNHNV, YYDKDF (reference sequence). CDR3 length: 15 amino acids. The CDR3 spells CATTPNAGIPQPQHF. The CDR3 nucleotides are TGTGCCACCACCCCGAACGCGGGGATCCCGCAGCCCCAGCATTTT. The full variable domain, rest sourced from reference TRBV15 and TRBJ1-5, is DAMVIQNPRYQVTQFGKPVTLSCSQTLNHNVMYWYQQKSSQAPKLLFHYYDKDFNNEADTPDNFQSRRPNTSFCFLDIRSPGLGDTAMYLCATTPNAGIPQPQHFGDGTRLSIL.

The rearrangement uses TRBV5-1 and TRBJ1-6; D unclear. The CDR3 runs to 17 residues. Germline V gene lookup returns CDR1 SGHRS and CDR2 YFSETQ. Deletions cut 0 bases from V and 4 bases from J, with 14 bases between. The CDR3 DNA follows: TGCGCCAGCAGCTTGGGTAGGGAGAAACCATATAATTCACCCCTCCACTTT. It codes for CASSLGREKPYNSPLHF.

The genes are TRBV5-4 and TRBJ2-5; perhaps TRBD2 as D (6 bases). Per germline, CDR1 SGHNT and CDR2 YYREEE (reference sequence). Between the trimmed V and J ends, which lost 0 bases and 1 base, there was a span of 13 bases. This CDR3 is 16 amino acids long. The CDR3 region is CASSLDLATFQETQYF. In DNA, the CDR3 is TGTGCCAGCAGCTTGGATCTAGCGACGTTCCAAGAGACCCAGTACTTC. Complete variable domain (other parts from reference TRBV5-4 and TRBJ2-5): ETGVTQSPTHLIKTRGQQVTLRCSSQSGHNTVSWYQQALGQGPQFIFQYYREEENGRGNFPPRFSGLQFPNYSSELNVNALELDDSALYLCASSLDLATFQETQYFGPGTRLLVL.

The CDR3 bases are TGTGCCAGCAGCTACAGGGTTTTGGTTGAAAAACTGTTTTTT. Its translation is CASSYRVLVEKLFF. The chain joins TRBV6-1 to TRBJ1-4; D may be TRBD1 (6 bases). CDR3 length equals 14 residues. CDR1 and CDR2 from the germline V gene are MNHNS and SASEGT. V was trimmed by 6 bases and J by 7 bases, leaving 15 bases between them.